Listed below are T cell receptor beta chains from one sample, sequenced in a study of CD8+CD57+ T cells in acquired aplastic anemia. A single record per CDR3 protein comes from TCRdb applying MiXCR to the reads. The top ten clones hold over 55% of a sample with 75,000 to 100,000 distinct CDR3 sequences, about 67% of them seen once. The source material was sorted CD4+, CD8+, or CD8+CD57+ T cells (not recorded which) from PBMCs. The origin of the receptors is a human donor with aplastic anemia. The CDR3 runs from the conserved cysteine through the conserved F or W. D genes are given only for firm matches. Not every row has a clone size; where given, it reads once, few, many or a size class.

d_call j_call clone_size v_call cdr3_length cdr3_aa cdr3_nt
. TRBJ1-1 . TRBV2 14 CASNQGRRNTEAFF TGTGCCAGCAACCAGGGTAGGAGAAACACTGAAGCTTTCTTT
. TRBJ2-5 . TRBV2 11 CATRVLETQYF TGTGCGACCAGGGTCTTGGAGACCCAGTACTTC
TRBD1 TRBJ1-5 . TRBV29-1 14 CSVGDRGGNQPQHF TGCAGCGTTGGGGACAGGGGGGGCAATCAGCCCCAGCATTTT
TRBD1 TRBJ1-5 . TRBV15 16 CTTSKGQAYSNQPQHF TGTACCACCAGCAAAGGACAGGCATATAGCAATCAGCCCCAGCATTTT
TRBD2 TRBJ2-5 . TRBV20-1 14 CSASIGLAEETQYF TGCAGTGCTAGCATTGGACTAGCCGAAGAGACCCAGTACTTC
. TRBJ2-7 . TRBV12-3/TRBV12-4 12 CASSREAGQQYF TGTGCCAGCAGTAGGGAGGCGGGACAGCAGTACTTC
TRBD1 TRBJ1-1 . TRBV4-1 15 CASSEENRGGTEAFF TGCGCCAGCAGCGAAGAGAACAGGGGTGGCACTGAAGCTTTCTTT
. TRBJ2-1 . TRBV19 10 CATSYNEQFF TGTGCCACTTCGTACAATGAGCAGTTCTTC
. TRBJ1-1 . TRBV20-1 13 CSASDIVNTEAFF TGCAGTGCCTCGGACATAGTGAACACTGAAGCTTTCTTT
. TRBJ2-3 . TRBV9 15 CASSVALGQKDTQYF TGTGCCAGCAGCGTAGCTCTCGGACAGAAAGATACGCAGTATTTT
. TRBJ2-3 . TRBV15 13 CATREAATDTQYF TGTGCCACCAGGGAGGCGGCCACAGATACGCAGTATTTT
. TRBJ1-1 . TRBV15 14 CATSREGGNVEAFF TGTGCCACCAGCAGAGAAGGGGGTAACGTTGAAGCTTTCTTT
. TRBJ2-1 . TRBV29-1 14 CSVRVPSSYNEQFF TGCAGCGTTCGGGTTCCGAGCTCCTACAATGAGCAGTTCTTC
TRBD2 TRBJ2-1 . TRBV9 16 CASSVAGGQTYNEQFF TGTGCCAGCAGCGTAGCGGGAGGGCAGACCTACAATGAGCAGTTCTTC
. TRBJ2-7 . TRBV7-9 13 CASSPAVYNEQYF TGTGCCAGCAGTCCGGCCGTTTACAATGAGCAGTACTTC
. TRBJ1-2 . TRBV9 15 CASSVSGVSGAGYTF TGTGCCAGCAGCGTAAGTGGGGTCTCCGGGGCTGGCTACACCTTC
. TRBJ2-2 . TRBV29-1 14 CSVEPGANTGELFF TGCAGCGTTGAACCGGGAGCAAACACCGGGGAGCTGTTTTTT
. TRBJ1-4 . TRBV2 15 CASSETGGKDEKLFF TGTGCCAGCAGTGAAACTGGGGGGAAAGACGAAAAACTGTTTTTT
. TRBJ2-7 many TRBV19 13 CASASDSSYEQYF TGTGCCAGTGCATCGGACAGCTCCTACGAGCAGTACTTC
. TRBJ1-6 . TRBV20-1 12 CSARAGDSPLHF TGCAGTGCTAGGGCAGGAGATTCACCCCTCCACTTT
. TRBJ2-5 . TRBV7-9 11 CASSEVETQYF TGTGCCAGCAGTGAAGTAGAGACCCAGTACTTC
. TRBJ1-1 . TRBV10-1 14 CASSESGMNTEAFF TGCGCCAGCAGTGAGTCGGGGATGAACACTGAAGCTTTCTTT
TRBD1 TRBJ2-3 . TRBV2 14 CASSSDRYADTQYF TGTGCCAGCAGTTCGGACAGGTACGCAGATACGCAGTATTTT
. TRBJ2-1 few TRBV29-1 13 CSVERLDFFEQFF TGCAGCGTCGAGAGACTAGATTTCTTTGAGCAGTTCTTC
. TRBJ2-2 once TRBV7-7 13 CASRGSRNGELLF TGTGCCAGCAGGGGAAGTCGGAACGGGGAGCTGCTTTTT
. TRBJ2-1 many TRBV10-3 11 CAISESGVQFF TGTGCCATCAGTGAGTCGGGAGTTCAGTTCTTC
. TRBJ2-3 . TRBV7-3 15 CASSLKGSGTDTQYF TGTGCCAGCAGCTTAAAGGGGTCTGGCACAGATACGCAGTATTTT
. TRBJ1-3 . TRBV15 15 CATSRKSGAGNTIYF TGTGCCACCAGCAGGAAGTCGGGGGCTGGAAACACCATATATTTT